The 7 T cell receptor beta chains reported below all come from one sample, sequenced in a study of T cell responses to AZD1222 COVID-19 vaccine. Profiling relied on immunoSEQ multiplex PCR, and the TCRdb table lists in-frame clones only, not all of them. The sample holds around 150,000 clones, 90% to 95% seen once. The specimen comprised peripheral blood, sampled on day 0 of MenACWY control vaccination. These receptors were taken from an adult in good health.

The rearrangement uses TRBV27 and TRBJ1-3; D remains ambiguous. V lost 0 bases and J lost 5, with 8 bases in between. Germline CDR1 and CDR2: MNHEY and SMNVEV (reference sequence). The CDR3 spans 14 residues. DNA of the CDR3: TGTGCCAGCAGTTTATCGGGAGATCGAAACACCATATATTTT. Amino acids: CASSLSGDRNTIYF.

The chain couples TRBV7-9 to TRBJ2-5; the match to TRBD1 covers 8 bases. Looked up from germline, CDR1 is SEHNR and CDR2 is FQNEAQ (reference sequence). CDR3 length: 15 amino acids. V dropped 5 bases and J dropped 3; count of bases not matched to a gene: 8. This CDR3 reads CASSGKQGEKETQYF. The CDR3 DNA reads as TGTGCCAGCAGCGGTAAACAGGGGGAGAAAGAGACCCAGTACTTC.

The chain combines TRBV19 with TRBJ2-6, with D possibly called TRBD1 or TRBD2 (6 bases each). CDR1 LNHDA and CDR2 SQIVND come from the germline V gene (reference sequence). Trimming left V 5 bases short and J 5 bases short, with 13 bases between. This CDR3 region has 15 residues. This chain's CDR3 is CASSDGGARANVLTF. Here the CDR3 DNA reads TGTGCCAGTAGTGACGGGGGCGCAAGGGCCAACGTCCTGACTTTC.

This clone came up once. The chain employs TRBV28 and TRBJ2-7; tentative D call: TRBD2 (6 bases). Trimming removed 3 bases at V and 1 base at J, with 13 bases between. The CDR3 is made up of 15 amino acids. The germline V gene encodes CDR1 MDHEN and CDR2 SYDVKM. The CDR3 loop is CASSFRSSESYEQYF. The CDR3 DNA reads TGTGCCAGCAGTTTCAGGTCTAGCGAGTCCTACGAGCAGTACTTC.

The CDR3 protein is CASSASTSRGEQYF. Written as DNA, the CDR3 is TGTGCCAGCAGCGCCTCCACCTCAAGGGGCGAGCAGTACTTC. The chain combines TRBV7-6 with TRBJ2-7, with D perhaps TRBD1 (5 bases). V was trimmed by 5 bases and J by 6 bases, leaving 17 bases between them. CDR3 length equals 14 residues. Germline loops: CDR1 SGHVS, CDR2 FNYEAQ.

The chain is built from TRBV19 and TRBJ1-2; tentatively, D is TRBD1 (6 bases). The CDR3 consists of 13 residues. The germline V and J ends were trimmed by 7 bases and 5 bases, with 14 bases remaining between them. Germline CDR1 reads LNHDA; CDR2 reads SQIVND (reference sequence). This chain's CDR3 is CASTEAGAYGYTF. The CDR3 DNA reads as TGTGCCAGTACGGAGGCAGGGGCGTATGGCTACACCTTC.

V usage is TRBV5-1 and J usage is TRBJ1-1; 7 nucleotides align to TRBD1. Germline V lookup: CDR1 SGHRS, CDR2 YFSETQ. The CDR3 runs 14 residues. The V segment lost 4 bases and the J segment 1 base; nucleotides outside the gene matches: 4. The CDR3 coding sequence is TGCGCCAGCAGCACGGGACAGCAGAACACTGAAGCTTTCTTT. This sequence encodes CASSTGQQNTEAFF.